This T cell receptor (beta chain) comes out of a study of shared clonotypes between healthy human individuals. Selected positively for CCR7 and CD45RO-negative, naive CD8 cells excluded terminally differentiated effector memory CD45RA+ cells. This table comes from immunoSEQ multiplex PCR, and its TCRdb copy is limited to in-frame clones, with some not included. The data hold about 580,000 clones, with roughly 98% observed a single time. Losses at the gene ends were 7 bases for V and 4 bases for J; bases not matched to a gene: 4. The CDR3 length is 13 residues. Germline lookup yields CDR1 MNHEY and CDR2 SMNVEV (reference sequence).

Sequencing was performed on naive CD8+ T cells sorted from blood. The chain combines TRBV27 with TRBJ2-7, with 10 bases that match TRBD1. The origin of this receptor is a man aged 25 to 40 in good health. The CDR3 loop is CASTGQGPYEQYF. The CDR3 nucleotides read TGTGCCAGCACGGGACAGGGGCCTTACGAGCAGTACTTC.